This TCR beta chain was sequenced in a study of identical twins. Whole-study findings and limits: Alpha sequences that were out-of-frame and twin-shared showed an excess of low generation probability.

TCRdb redid the calling of the 5' RACE reads with MiXCR, one entry per CDR3 protein. The sample includes around 480,000 distinct CDR3 sequences, approximately 15% of them seen just once. To note about this clonotype: Antigen: not known.

The germline V gene has CDR1 SQVTM and CDR2 ANQGSEA. The V end was cut by 2 bases, the J end by 2 bases, with 20 bases between. This CDR3 has 17 amino acids. The same sample was also used in a study of yellow fever vaccine responses in identical twins. That report notes: Reportedly, the T cell response mounted by twins to vaccine seemed partly convergent, partly personalized.

The sequenced sample was CD4+ T cells sorted from blood. This TCR was recovered from a woman aged 18 to 35 in good health. The chain joins TRBV29-1 to TRBJ2-3; D may match TRBD1 or TRBD2 (6 bases each). CDR3 protein: CSVEPLPRRDNTDTQYF. The CDR3 coding sequence is TGCAGCGTTGAACCCCTACCCCGGCGGGACAACACAGATACGCAGTATTTT.